This T cell receptor (beta chain) is from a study of blood T cells in healthy people across ages (dated by TCRdb to about 2015). With regard to the full study: In model experiments, template switching captured about one uniquely barcoded TCR beta cDNA molecule for every two T cells. Using deep sequencing normalized with unique cDNA molecular identifiers, the study measured how TCR beta repertoire diversity changes with age. Donors were grouped into four age groups: young (average roughly 15 years), middle-aged (39), aged (roughly 67) and long-lived (approximately 82). To avoid experimental bias, donors of different ages were spread randomly across the sequencing lanes. Using the same blood draw, the study looked at two additional independent replicas of 1 million unique cDNA reads for two donors, one aged 18 to 29 and the other aged 80 or older. What the work shows at the level of the full study, not this receptor alone: Observed TCR beta diversity correlated strongly with the percentage of naive T cells measured by flow cytometry. As age increased, observed TCR beta diversity per million T cells dropped in a roughly linear way, and a significant reduction was already evident by age 40. Conclusive comparison of naive and antigen-experienced compartments was prevented by the profiling of bulk unsorted PBMCs. The long-lived group showed more naive CD4+ T cells, fewer expanded clones and increased TCR diversity than the aged group, suggesting age selection. Donor CMV infection status was unknown, potentially confounding age-related changes in expanded clonotypes. Estimates of total diversity based on one million sequenced T cells were regarded as lower bounds and as underestimates.

Systemically healthy Caucasian individuals from Russia, some 36 in total and aged about 6 to 95 years, were included as donors. Each donor gave approximately 9.3 milliliters of peripheral blood, collected into EDTA-treated Vacutainer tubes. Ficoll-Paque density-gradient centrifugation was used to isolate PBMCs, with at least 6.5 million per sample. Trizol reagent was used to extract total RNA from the PBMCs, yielding at least 6 micrograms per sample. For every donor, an aliquot of PBMCs went through flow cytometry to measure the percentages of naive CD45RAhigh/CD27high T cells. With regard to this clonotype: No antigen is known for it. No much larger clone is present one base from it, and per-base qualities are unavailable.

V is pared back by 1 base and J by 2 bases, with 9 bases lying between the germline termini. The CDR3 measures 14 amino acids from cysteine to phenylalanine. Only CDR3 DNA is held: 42 bases, read in frame from base 1. According to the germline V gene, CDR1 reads SGHRS and CDR2 reads YFSETQ. The method behind the library was 5' RACE. For sequencing, an Illumina HiSeq 2500 was employed. The second PCR ran for about 7 to 11 cycles and used a J-beta primer mix along with a sample-barcoded 5' primer. A unique molecular identifier was introduced onto each TCR beta cDNA molecule by a template-switch 5' adaptor carrying 12 random nucleotides. At least 2.5 million CDR3-containing paired-end reads were obtained from each sample. First-strand cDNA synthesis was performed from all RNA using the Mint cDNA synthesis kit, with priming by a TRBC-specific oligonucleotide. After uracil-DNA glycosylase treatment, a first 18-cycle PCR used universal primers M1SS and BC2_uni_R on all cDNA. The source study handled its data this way. For normalization, 1 million high-quality reads were randomly selected from each sample, with every read carrying a distinct molecular identifier. Reads sharing molecular identifiers were discarded rather than binned into consensus sequences. MiTCR, run with a Q25 quality threshold and the strictest error-elimination algorithm, handled CDR3 identification, clonotype clustering and error correction. A nonparametric unseen species model with Euler transformation was used to estimate lower-bound total TCR beta diversity. The public reads were reanalyzed by TCRdb: fastp trimming at Q25, MiXCR alignment, in-frame beta chains only. Each CDR3 protein appears once, grouped with its most common genes and DNA. TCRdb's processing, not the study's, gives the V and J calls here. In this sample the table shows about 730,000 distinct CDR3 sequences, approximately 43% of which occur a single time. Around a fifth of the sample is held by the ten biggest clonotypes.

The sequence links TRBV5-1 to TRBJ2-5; the D gene lacks a confident call. The TCR was taken from a woman in her fifties or sixties in good health. The sample was blood. The nucleotide sequence is TGCGCCAGCAGCTTGTTTACAGTGCAAGAGACCCAGTACTTC. Its coded protein is CASSLFTVQETQYF.